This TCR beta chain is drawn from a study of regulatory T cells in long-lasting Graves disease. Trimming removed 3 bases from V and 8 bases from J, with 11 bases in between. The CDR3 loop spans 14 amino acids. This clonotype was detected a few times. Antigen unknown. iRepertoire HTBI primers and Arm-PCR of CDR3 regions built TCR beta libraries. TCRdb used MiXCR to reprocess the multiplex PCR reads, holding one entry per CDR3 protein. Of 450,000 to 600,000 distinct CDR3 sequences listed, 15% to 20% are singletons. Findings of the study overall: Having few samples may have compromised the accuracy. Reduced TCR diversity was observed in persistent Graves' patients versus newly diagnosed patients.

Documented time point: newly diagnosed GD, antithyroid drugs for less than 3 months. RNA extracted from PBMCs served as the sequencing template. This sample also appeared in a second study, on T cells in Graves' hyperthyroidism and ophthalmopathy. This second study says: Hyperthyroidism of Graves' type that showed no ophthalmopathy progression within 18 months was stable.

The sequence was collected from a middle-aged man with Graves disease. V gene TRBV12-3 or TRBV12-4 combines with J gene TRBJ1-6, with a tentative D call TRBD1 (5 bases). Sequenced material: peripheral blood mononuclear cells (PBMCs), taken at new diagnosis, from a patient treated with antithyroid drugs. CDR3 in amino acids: CASSFPREDSPLHF. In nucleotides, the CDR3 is TGTGCCAGCAGTTTCCCCAGGGAGGATTCACCCCTCCACTTT.